This T cell receptor (beta chain) derives from a study of identical twins. Study results and limitations: Excess sharing by twins proved weaker in beta out-of-frame sequences. In drawing conclusions, the study used cross-sectional statistical analysis and did not follow the same donors.

TCRdb reprocessed the 5' RACE reads with MiXCR, giving one entry per CDR3 protein. The table shows roughly 470,000 distinct CDR3 sequences, with about 13% occurring only once. Only a few counts were recorded for this clonotype. Antigen specificity is unknown. The length of the CDR3 is 15 residues. Trimming removed 5 bases from V and 3 bases from J; junction bases left unmatched: 7. Germline loops: CDR1 SGHTA, CDR2 FQGNSA. The same data also contributed to another study, on yellow fever vaccine responses in identical twins. As reported in that work: A vaccine T cell response that seemed partly convergent and partly personalized was reported in twins.

Material for sequencing was CD4+ T cells sorted from blood. The TCR sequence derives from a woman aged 18-29 years in good health. The chain is built from TRBV7-2 and TRBJ2-4, with 7 bases identical to TRBD2. The CDR3 reads CASSRRASGKNIQYF. In DNA form, the CDR3 reads TGTGCCAGCAGCCGCCGCGCTAGCGGCAAAAACATTCAGTACTTC. Drawing the rest from reference TRBV7-2 and TRBJ2-4, the complete variable domain is GAGVSQSPSNKVTEKGKDVELRCDPISGHTALYWYRQSLGQGLEFLIYFQGNSAPDKSGLPSDRFSAERTGGSVSTLTIQRTQQEDSAVYLCASSRRASGKNIQYFGAGTRLSVL.